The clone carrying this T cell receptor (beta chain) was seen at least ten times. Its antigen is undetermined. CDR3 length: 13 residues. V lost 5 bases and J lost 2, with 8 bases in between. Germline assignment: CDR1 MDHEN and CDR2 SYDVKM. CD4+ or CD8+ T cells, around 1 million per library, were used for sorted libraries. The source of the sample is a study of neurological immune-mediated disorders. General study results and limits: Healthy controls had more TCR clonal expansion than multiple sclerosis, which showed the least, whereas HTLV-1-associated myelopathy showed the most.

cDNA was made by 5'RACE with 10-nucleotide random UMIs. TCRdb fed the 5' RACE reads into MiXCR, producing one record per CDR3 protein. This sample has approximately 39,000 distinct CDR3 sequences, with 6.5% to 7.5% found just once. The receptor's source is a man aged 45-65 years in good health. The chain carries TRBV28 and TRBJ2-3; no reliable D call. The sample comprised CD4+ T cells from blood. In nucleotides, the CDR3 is TGTGCCAGCAGTCCCCCCGTCACAGATACGCAGTATTTT. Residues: CASSPPVTDTQYF.